The sample holds one count of the clone carrying this TCR beta chain. Measured with immunoSEQ multiplex PCR; TCRdb has only the in-frame clones, and not every one. Of 350,000 or so clones in the sample, 88% were seen once. This sample was taken from a study of blood T cell repertoires in COVID-19. The CDR3 spans 13 residues. The germline CDR1 and CDR2 sequences are SNHLY and FYNNEI. With 8 bases clipped from V and 7 bases from J, the junction kept 9 bases outside the gene matches. The V gene is TRBV2, the J gene TRBJ2-7; 9 bases match TRBD1. The TCR was taken from a woman under 40 with COVID-19, enrolled during active disease. The sample taken for sequencing was peripheral blood. The CDR3 sequence: CASGDRVPLEQYV. The CDR3 DNA sequence: TGTGCCAGCGGGGACAGGGTGCCACTGGAGCAGTACGTC.